One and the same sample provided the 16 T cell receptor beta chains below, sequenced in a study of blood T cells in healthy people across ages. PCR was performed a second time for 7 to 11 cycles using a sample-barcoded 5' primer and a J-beta primer mix. TCRdb analysed the 5' RACE reads with MiXCR anew, one entry per CDR3 protein. The data contain 1.5 million to 1.9 million distinct CDR3 sequences, approximately 43% of them singletons. Source material: blood. These receptors were collected from a woman under 30 in good health.

This clonotype was recorded a few times. The V call is TRBV7-2, the J call TRBJ2-3; 8 positions agree with TRBD2. Germline V CDR1 and CDR2: SGHTA, FQGNSA. V lost 1 base, J lost 14 bases, and 8 bases stayed unmatched. CDR3 length: 13 amino acids. The CDR3 here is CASSLDGGANLYF. For the CDR3, the DNA is TGTGCCAGCAGCTTAGACGGGGGGGCGAATCTGTATTTT.

This clonotype was counted many times. The J gene is TRBJ1-2, the V gene TRBV12-3 or TRBV12-4; TRBD1 matches 7 bases. V lost 1 base to trimming and J lost 8 bases; unmatched junction nucleotides: 1. This CDR3 is built from 12 residues. CDR3 region: CASSLGQGGYTF. The CDR3 nucleotides read TGTGCCAGCAGTTTAGGACAGGGCGGCTACACCTTC.

V and J are TRBV19 and TRBJ1-5; no firm D call. V was cut by 5 bases and J by 0 bases, with 11 bases left in between. The CDR3 is 15 amino acids. Germline V gene data show CDR1 as LNHDA and CDR2 as SQIVND (reference sequence). CDR3 DNA: TGTGCCAGTAGTCCCTTGGGGTATAGCAATCAGCCCCAGCATTTT. Translated, it gives CASSPLGYSNQPQHF. Combining the CDR3 with reference TRBV19 and TRBJ1-5 gives the whole variable domain DGGITQSPKYLFRKEGQNVTLSCEQNLNHDAMYWYRQDPGQGLRLIYYSQIVNDFQKGDIAEGYSVSREKKESFPLTVTSAQKNPTAFYLCASSPLGYSNQPQHFGDGTRLSIL.

About this clonotype itself: The germline gene is not matched at one end of the junction; a read error may be the cause. The chain uses TRBV27 and TRBJ1-2; no firm D call. The CDR3 covers 13 residues. Per germline, CDR1 MNHEY and CDR2 SMNVEV (reference sequence). As DNA, the CDR3 is TGTGCCAGCAGTGTATCGTACGGGATCGGCTACACCTTC. The encoded protein is CASSVSYGIGYTF.

This clonotype was detected only once. The chain has TRBV10-3 and TRBJ1-3; 8 nucleotides align to TRBD1. The V gene end was trimmed by 9 bases and the J gene end by 9 bases; junction bases not matched to a gene: 13. This CDR3 has 14 residues. Germline V gene sequence: CDR1 ENHRY, CDR2 SYGVKD. Written as DNA, the CDR3 is TGTGCCATGGGACTCGGACGACAGGGGTCCACCATATATTTT. Translated: CAMGLGRQGSTIYF.

Details on this clonotype: At one end the junction does not follow the germline gene, possibly because of a read error. The chain recombines TRBV7-7 with TRBJ1-5, with D perhaps matching TRBD1 (6 bases). Germline CDR1 SSHAT, CDR2 FNYEAQ (reference sequence). The CDR3 sequence is 17 residues long. As DNA, the CDR3 is TGTGCTAGCAGCTTCCGGGACCCAGGGGATAGCAATCAGCCCCAGCATTTT. Amino acid sequence: CASSFRDPGDSNQPQHF. Filled out from reference TRBV7-7 and TRBJ1-5, the complete variable domain reads GAGVSQSPRYKVTKRGQDVTLRCDPISSHATLYWYQQALGQGPEFLTYFNYEAQPDKSGLPSDRFSAERPEGSISTLTIQRTEQRDSAMYRCASSFRDPGDSNQPQHFGDGTRLSIL.

Only a few counts were recorded for this clonotype. The chain couples TRBV6-2 or TRBV6-3 to TRBJ2-7, with D possibly called TRBD1 or TRBD2 (5 bases each). Germline loops: CDR1 MNHEY, CDR2 SVGEGT. Trimming stripped 1 base from V and 0 bases from J, with 10 bases between. The CDR3 runs 15 residues. The CDR3 loop is CASSYLGVISYEQYF. Written as DNA, the CDR3 is TGTGCCAGCAGTTACTTGGGGGTAATCTCCTACGAGCAGTACTTC.

This clonotype was found a few times. The CDR3 sequence is CATSDTGTGGRNEQFF. The CDR3 region has the DNA TGTGCCACCAGTGACACCGGGACAGGGGGCCGCAATGAGCAGTTCTTC. The V call is TRBV24-1, the J call TRBJ2-1; 12 positions match TRBD1. The CDR3 runs to 16 residues. Germline lookup yields CDR1 KGHDR and CDR2 SFDVKD. The V gene end was trimmed by 4 bases and the J gene end by 6 bases; junction bases not matched to a gene: 6.

This clonotype was counted between two and nine times. The gene calls are TRBV29-1 and TRBJ2-3; a weak D match, TRBD2 (6 bases). The CDR3 is made up of 14 amino acids. Trimming removed 4 bases from V and 6 bases from J, with 17 bases in between. Germline V CDR1 and CDR2: SQVTM, ANQGSEA. The CDR3 bases are TGCAGCGTTGGTGCCGGCGGGGAAGGGGATACGCAGTATTTT. Translating gives CSVGAGGEGDTQYF.

The V gene is TRBV20-1, the J gene TRBJ2-4; D call uncertain. From germline, CDR1 is DFQATT and CDR2 SNEGSKA (reference sequence). This CDR3 is built from 11 residues. The ends were cut back, 0 bases at V and 8 bases at J, with 5 bases in the middle. This CDR3 is CSARDGYIQYF. In DNA form, the CDR3 reads TGCAGTGCTAGAGACGGTTACATTCAGTACTTC.

This clonotype was observed at least ten times. The genes are TRBV7-2 and TRBJ1-5; possible D gene TRBD1, 6 bases. The CDR3 loop spans 16 amino acids. Germline V lookup: CDR1 SGHTA, CDR2 FQGNSA. V was pared by 0 bases and J by 5 bases, with 14 bases between. The CDR3 DNA reads TGTGCCAGCAGCTTAGCATTTAGGGACATTTATCAGCCCCAGCATTTT. Its protein product is CASSLAFRDIYQPQHF.

This clonotype was detected ten times or more. The J gene is TRBJ2-3, the V gene TRBV5-1; perhaps TRBD1 as D (6 bases). CDR3 length: 15 amino acids. The germline V gene encodes CDR1 SGHRS and CDR2 YFSETQ. V was trimmed by 0 bases and J by 4 bases, leaving 12 bases between them. This CDR3 is CASSLDLTGADTQYF. CDR3 coding DNA: TGCGCCAGCAGCTTGGATTTGACAGGTGCAGATACGCAGTATTTT.

This clonotype has just a few counts. The chain links TRBV29-1 to TRBJ2-1, with D hard to call. The CDR3 is made up of 11 amino acids. Germline CDR1 and CDR2: SQVTM and ANQGSEA. The V end was cut by 5 bases, the J end by 6 bases, with 8 bases between. The CDR3 region is CSVLITNEQFF. CDR3 coding DNA: TGCAGCGTTTTGATTACCAATGAGCAGTTCTTC.

This clonotype was picked up many times. The J gene is TRBJ2-1, the V gene TRBV29-1, with a possible D match to TRBD1 (5 bases). Germline V gene sequence: CDR1 SQVTM, CDR2 ANQGSEA. Trimming cost V 5 bases and J 0 bases, with 11 bases left between them. The CDR3 loop spans 14 amino acids. The CDR3 spells CSVPTARSYNEQFF. For the CDR3, the DNA is TGCAGCGTTCCGACAGCGCGCTCCTACAATGAGCAGTTCTTC.

The chain recombines TRBV15 with TRBJ2-3; TRBD2 matches at 7 bases. After removal of 1 base from V and 5 bases from J, the junction contained 3 bases not matched to a gene. Germline values: CDR1 LNHNV, CDR2 YYDKDF (reference sequence). The CDR3 contains 14 residues. The CDR3 nucleotides read TGTGCCACCAGCAGAGCGGGCGGGGGAGATACGCAGTATTTT. Translating gives CATSRAGGGDTQYF.

The genes are TRBV12-3 or TRBV12-4 and TRBJ2-2, with D uncertain. The CDR3 has 13 amino acids. The germline V and J ends were trimmed by 1 base and 6 bases, with 6 bases remaining between them. The CDR3 DNA reads TGTGCCAGCAGTTTAGACGGTTCCGGGGAGCTGTTTTTT. Translation: CASSLDGSGELFF.